These 10 T cell receptor beta chains share one sample of origin, sequenced in a study of blood T cells in healthy people across ages. Then a second PCR, running about 7 to 11 cycles, was carried out with a sample-barcoded 5' primer and a J-beta primer mix. TCRdb called the 5' RACE reads again in MiXCR, with one record for every CDR3 protein. Of about 750,000 distinct CDR3 sequences listed, 53% are singletons. Sequencing was done on a sample of blood. Receptor source: an older man in good health.

This clonotype came up a few times. V gene TRBV4-1 combines with J gene TRBJ2-2, with 8 bases that match TRBD1. V was pared by 4 bases and J by 0 bases, with 7 bases of the junction left unmatched. In germline, CDR1 is MGHRA, CDR2 YSYEKL. The CDR3 is made up of 17 amino acids. The CDR3 bases are TGCGCCAGCAGCCCCTCTAGGACAGGGTCGAACACCGGGGAGCTGTTTTTT. Protein product: CASSPSRTGSNTGELFF.

This clonotype was seen a handful of times. The J gene is TRBJ2-7, the V gene TRBV7-9; perhaps TRBD1 as D (6 bases). The CDR3 has 15 residues. Germline values: CDR1 SEHNR, CDR2 FQNEAQ (reference sequence). Trimming left V 4 bases short and J 0 bases short, with 13 bases between. DNA of the CDR3: TGTGCCAGCAGCTCCAGGACAGCGTACTCCTACGAGCAGTACTTC. Translation gives CASSSRTAYSYEQYF.

The chain joins TRBV6-6 to TRBJ2-1, with TRBD2 matching over 14 bases. V trimming: 6 bases; J trimming: 10 bases; junction bases outside the gene matches: 11. The V gene's germline CDR1 is MNHNY and CDR2 SVGAGI (reference sequence). This CDR3 is 16 amino acids long. The DNA of the CDR3 is TGTGCCAGCAGCTACCGTGGGACTAGCGGGAGTTTGGAGCAGTTCTTC. Protein product: CASSYRGTSGSLEQFF.

Ten or more counts support this clonotype. The junction and the germline gene differ at one end; a read error may be behind it. The chain carries TRBV5-1 and TRBJ2-1; maybe TRBD1 (6 bases). Germline V gene data show CDR1 as SGHRS and CDR2 as YFSETQ. This CDR3 contains 14 residues. The CDR3 nucleotides read TGTGCCAGCAGCTTAGGACAGACCTACAATGAGCAGTTCTTC. Encoded protein: CASSLGQTYNEQFF.

The rearrangement joins TRBV29-1 to TRBJ2-1; 9 positions agree with TRBD2. V gave up 4 bases and J gave up 7 bases; unmatched junction bases: 8. The CDR3 totals 14 residues. Per germline, CDR1 SQVTM and CDR2 ANQGSEA. CDR3 sequence (DNA): TGCAGCGTTGCGAGTCTAGCGGGATATAATGAGCAGTTCTTC. Protein product: CSVASLAGYNEQFF.

This clonotype appeared a few times. The chain employs TRBV10-3 and TRBJ2-7; possible D gene TRBD1, 6 bases. Per germline, CDR1 ENHRY and CDR2 SYGVKD. The CDR3 length is 12 residues. The V gene lost 6 bases and the J gene lost 1 base, with 7 bases spanning the gap. CDR3 in DNA: TGTGCCATCAGCGGACAGTCCTACGAGCAGTACTTC. It is translated as CAISGQSYEQYF.

J is TRBJ1-6 and V is TRBV28; 10 bases fit TRBD1. V shed 6 bases, J shed 6 bases, and the junction held 2 bases outside the gene matches. The CDR3 covers 14 residues. Germline assignment: CDR1 MDHEN and CDR2 SYDVKM. In nucleotides, the CDR3 is TGTGCCAGCAGGACAGGGGGCCCTAATTCACCCCTCCACTTT. Amino acid sequence: CASRTGGPNSPLHF.

This clonotype was seen a single time. The chain links TRBV10-2 to TRBJ2-7, with 7 positions matching TRBD2. Germline-derived CDR1 and CDR2 are WSHSY and SAAADI. Losses at the gene ends were 2 bases for V and 1 base for J; bases not matched to a gene: 8. The CDR3 loop spans 16 amino acids. The DNA of the CDR3 is TGCGCCAGCAGTGAGGAGGCAGCGGGGCCATCCTACGAGCAGTACTTC. Protein sequence: CASSEEAAGPSYEQYF.

The table lists this clonotype with a few counts. J is TRBJ1-2 and V is TRBV3-1; D ambiguous. Germline assignment: CDR1 LGHDT and CDR2 YNNKEL (reference sequence). Trimming removed 4 bases at V and 4 bases at J, with 13 bases between. The CDR3 sequence is 14 residues long. The CDR3 sequence: CASSPRGSTYGYTF. CDR3 DNA sequence: TGTGCCAGCAGCCCCCGGGGAAGTACCTATGGCTACACCTTC.

About this clonotype: The junction departs from germline at one end; a sequencing error may be responsible. The chain is built from TRBV12-3 or TRBV12-4 and TRBJ2-5; D remains unclear. The CDR3 consists of 13 residues. The CDR3 reads CTSRPRAKEKQYF. The DNA for the CDR3 is TGTACCAGCAGACCTCGGGCCAAGGAGAAGCAGTACTTC.